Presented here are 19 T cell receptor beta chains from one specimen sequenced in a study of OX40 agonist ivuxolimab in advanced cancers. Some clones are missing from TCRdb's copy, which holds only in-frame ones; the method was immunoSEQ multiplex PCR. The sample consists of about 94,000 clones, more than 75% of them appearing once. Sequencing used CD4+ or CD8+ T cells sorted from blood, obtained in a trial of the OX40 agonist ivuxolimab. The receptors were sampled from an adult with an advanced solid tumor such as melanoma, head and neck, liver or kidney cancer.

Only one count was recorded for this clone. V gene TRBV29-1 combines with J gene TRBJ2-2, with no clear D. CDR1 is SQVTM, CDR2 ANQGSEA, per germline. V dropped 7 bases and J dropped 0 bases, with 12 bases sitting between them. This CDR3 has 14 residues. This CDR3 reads CSAFGPANTGELFF. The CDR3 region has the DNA TGCAGCGCCTTCGGTCCAGCGAACACCGGGGAGCTGTTTTTT.

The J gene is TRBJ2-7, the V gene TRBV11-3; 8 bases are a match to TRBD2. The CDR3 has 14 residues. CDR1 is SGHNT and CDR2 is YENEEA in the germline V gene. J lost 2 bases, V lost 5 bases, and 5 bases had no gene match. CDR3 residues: CASSRGGPPYEQYF. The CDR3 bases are TGTGCCAGCAGCCGCGGGGGGCCTCCCTACGAGCAGTACTTC.

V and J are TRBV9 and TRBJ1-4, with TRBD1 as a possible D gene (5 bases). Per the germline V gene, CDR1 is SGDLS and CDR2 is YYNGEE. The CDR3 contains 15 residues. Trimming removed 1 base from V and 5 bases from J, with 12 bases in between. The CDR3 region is CASSVRQGSNEKLFF. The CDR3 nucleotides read TGTGCCAGCAGCGTAAGGCAGGGTTCAAATGAAAAACTGTTTTTT.

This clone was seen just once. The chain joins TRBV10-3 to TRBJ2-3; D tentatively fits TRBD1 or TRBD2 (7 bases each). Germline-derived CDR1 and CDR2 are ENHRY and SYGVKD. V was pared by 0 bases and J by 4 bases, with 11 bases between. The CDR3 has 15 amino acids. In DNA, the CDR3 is TGTGCCATCAGTGAGTCCCCAGGGGGGGCAGATACGCAGTATTTT. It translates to CAISESPGGADTQYF.

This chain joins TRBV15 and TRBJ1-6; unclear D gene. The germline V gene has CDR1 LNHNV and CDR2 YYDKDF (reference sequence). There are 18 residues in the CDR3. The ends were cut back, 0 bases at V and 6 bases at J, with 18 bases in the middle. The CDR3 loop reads CATSRDRMLGIGNSPLHF. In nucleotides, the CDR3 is TGTGCCACCAGCAGAGATCGGATGTTGGGGATCGGTAATTCACCCCTCCACTTT.

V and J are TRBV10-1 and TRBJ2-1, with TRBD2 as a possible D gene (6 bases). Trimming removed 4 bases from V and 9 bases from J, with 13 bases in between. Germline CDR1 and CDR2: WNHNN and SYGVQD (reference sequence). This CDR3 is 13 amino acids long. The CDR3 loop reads CASSGGQGGEQFF. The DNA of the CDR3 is TGCGCCAGCAGTGGAGGGCAGGGAGGTGAGCAGTTCTTC.

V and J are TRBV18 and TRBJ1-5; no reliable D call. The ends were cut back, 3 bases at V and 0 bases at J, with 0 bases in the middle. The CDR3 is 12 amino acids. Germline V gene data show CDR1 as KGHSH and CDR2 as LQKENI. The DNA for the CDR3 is TGTGCCAGCTCACCTAGCAATCAGCCCCAGCATTTT. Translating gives CASSPSNQPQHF. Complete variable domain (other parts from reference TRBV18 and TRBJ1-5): NAGVMQNPRHLVRRRGQEARLRCSPMKGHSHVYWYRQLPEEGLKFMVYLQKENIIDESGMPKERFSAEFPKEGPSILRIQQVVRGDSAAYFCASSPSNQPQHFGDGTRLSIL.

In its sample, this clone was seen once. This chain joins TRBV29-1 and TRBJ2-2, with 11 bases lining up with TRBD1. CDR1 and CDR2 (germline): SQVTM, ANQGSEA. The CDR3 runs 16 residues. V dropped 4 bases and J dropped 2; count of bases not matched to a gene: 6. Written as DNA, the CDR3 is TGCAGCGTTGTGAGGGGACAGGGGGTTAACACCGGGGAGCTGTTTTTT. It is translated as CSVVRGQGVNTGELFF.

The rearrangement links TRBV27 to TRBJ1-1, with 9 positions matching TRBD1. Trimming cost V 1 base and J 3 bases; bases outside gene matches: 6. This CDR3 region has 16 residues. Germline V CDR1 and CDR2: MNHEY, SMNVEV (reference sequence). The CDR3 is CASSLYRQGVDTEAFF. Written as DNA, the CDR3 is TGTGCCAGCAGTTTATATAGACAGGGGGTCGACACTGAAGCTTTCTTT.

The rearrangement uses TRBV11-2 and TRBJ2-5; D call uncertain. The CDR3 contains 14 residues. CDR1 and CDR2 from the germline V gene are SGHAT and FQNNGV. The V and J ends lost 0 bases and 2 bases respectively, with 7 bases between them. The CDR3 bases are TGTGCCAGCAGCTTAGACCGACCGCAAGAGACCCAGTACTTC. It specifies CASSLDRPQETQYF.

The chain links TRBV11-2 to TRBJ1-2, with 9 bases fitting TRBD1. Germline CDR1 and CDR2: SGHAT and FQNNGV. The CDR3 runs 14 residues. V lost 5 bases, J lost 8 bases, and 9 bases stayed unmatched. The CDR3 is CASSPIDRGIGYTF. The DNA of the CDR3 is TGTGCCAGCAGCCCCATCGACAGGGGGATCGGCTACACCTTC.

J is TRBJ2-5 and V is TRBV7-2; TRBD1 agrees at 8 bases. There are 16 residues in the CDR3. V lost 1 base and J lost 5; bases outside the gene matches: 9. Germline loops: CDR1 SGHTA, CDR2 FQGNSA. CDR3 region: CASSLVGTGGRETQYF. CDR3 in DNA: TGTGCCAGCAGCTTAGTGGGGACAGGAGGGCGGGAGACCCAGTACTTC.

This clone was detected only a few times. The chain's CDR3 is CASRFVSMNTEAFF. The CDR3 bases are TGTGCCAGCAGGTTCGTATCAATGAACACTGAAGCTTTCTTT. V and J are TRBV2 and TRBJ1-1; D unclear. The V gene's germline CDR1 is SNHLY and CDR2 FYNNEI. This CDR3 is 14 amino acids long. V dropped 6 bases and J dropped 0 bases, with 11 bases sitting between them.

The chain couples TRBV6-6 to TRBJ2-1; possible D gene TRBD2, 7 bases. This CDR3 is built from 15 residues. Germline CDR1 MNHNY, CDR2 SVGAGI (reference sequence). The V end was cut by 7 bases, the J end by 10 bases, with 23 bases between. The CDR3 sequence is CASNGGGGPREEQFF. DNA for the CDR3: TGTGCCAGCAACGGAGGGGGGGGCCCTCGTGAGGAGCAGTTCTTC.

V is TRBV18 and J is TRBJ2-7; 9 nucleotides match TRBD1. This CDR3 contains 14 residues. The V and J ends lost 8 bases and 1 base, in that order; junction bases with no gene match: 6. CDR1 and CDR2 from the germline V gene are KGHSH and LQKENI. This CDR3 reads CASARDRVSYEQYF. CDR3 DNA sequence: TGTGCCAGCGCCCGGGACAGGGTGTCCTACGAGCAGTACTTC.

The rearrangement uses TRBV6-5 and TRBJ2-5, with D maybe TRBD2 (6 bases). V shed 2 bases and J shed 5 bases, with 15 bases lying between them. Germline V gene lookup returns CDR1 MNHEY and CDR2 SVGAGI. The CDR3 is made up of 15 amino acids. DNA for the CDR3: TGTGCCAGCAGTTACCCTAGCCGGGGGAGGGAGACCCAGTACTTC. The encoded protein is CASSYPSRGRETQYF.

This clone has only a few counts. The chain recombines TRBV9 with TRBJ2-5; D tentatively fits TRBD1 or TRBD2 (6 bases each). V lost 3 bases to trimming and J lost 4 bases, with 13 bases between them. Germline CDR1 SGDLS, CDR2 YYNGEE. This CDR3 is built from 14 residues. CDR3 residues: CASSAGGGGETQYF. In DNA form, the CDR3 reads TGTGCCAGCAGCGCCGGAGGGGGAGGAGAGACCCAGTACTTC.

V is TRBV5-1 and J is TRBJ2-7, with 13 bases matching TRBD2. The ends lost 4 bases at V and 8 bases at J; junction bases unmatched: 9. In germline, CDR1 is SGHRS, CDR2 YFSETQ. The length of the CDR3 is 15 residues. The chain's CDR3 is CASSDTSGGARKQYF. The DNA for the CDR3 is TGCGCCAGCAGCGACACTAGCGGGGGGGCTAGAAAGCAGTACTTC.

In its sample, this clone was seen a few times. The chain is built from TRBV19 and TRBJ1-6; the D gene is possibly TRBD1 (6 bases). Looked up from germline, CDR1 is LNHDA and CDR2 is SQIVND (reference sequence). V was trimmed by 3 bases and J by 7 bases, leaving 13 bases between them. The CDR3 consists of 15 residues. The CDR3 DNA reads TGTGCCAGTAGTATCTCAGGGGCAAAGAATTCACCCCTCCACTTT. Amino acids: CASSISGAKNSPLHF.